A selection of T cell receptor beta chains follows, all from one sample in a study of blood T cell repertoires in COVID-19. The data were produced by immunoSEQ multiplex PCR, yet TCRdb's version contains in-frame clones alone and is incomplete. Here the sample spans 150,000 to 200,000 clones, more than 75% being singletons. Sequencing input: PBMCs or T cells enriched from blood (not recorded which). The receptors shown here come from a woman aged 25 to 39 who had recovered from COVID-19. Each CDR3 is given with its conserved first and last residue. A D gene is named only where the DNA matches it firmly. Some rows mark clone size as missing; the rest say once, few, many or name a class of expanded clone.

j_call: TRBJ1-2
v_call: TRBV7-9
clone_size: .
d_call: .
cdr3_aa: CASSAAQINYGYTF
cdr3_nt: TGTGCCAGCTCCGCTGCTCAGATTAACTATGGCTACACCTTC

j_call: TRBJ2-7
v_call: TRBV5-1
clone_size: few
d_call: .
cdr3_aa: CASSMRESSYEQYF
cdr3_nt: TGCGCCAGCAGTATGAGGGAAAGCTCCTACGAGCAGTACTTC

j_call: TRBJ1-1
v_call: TRBV11-2
clone_size: .
d_call: TRBD1
cdr3_aa: CASSQVGQGSTEAFF
cdr3_nt: TGTGCCAGCAGCCAGGTGGGACAGGGATCCACTGAAGCTTTCTTT

j_call: TRBJ2-1
v_call: TRBV11-2
clone_size: .
d_call: TRBD2
cdr3_aa: CASRPLAGGLYNEQFF
cdr3_nt: TGTGCCAGCAGACCACTAGCGGGAGGGCTGTACAATGAGCAGTTCTTC

j_call: TRBJ1-2
v_call: TRBV7-9
clone_size: .
d_call: .
cdr3_aa: CASSLVDRYYGYTF
cdr3_nt: TGTGCCAGCAGCTTAGTAGACAGATACTATGGCTACACCTTC

j_call: TRBJ2-2
v_call: TRBV7-7
clone_size: .
d_call: .
cdr3_aa: CASSPLSGLNTGELFF
cdr3_nt: TGTGCTAGCAGCCCCCTGTCAGGGCTGAACACCGGGGAGCTGTTTTTT

j_call: TRBJ2-3
v_call: TRBV2
clone_size: .
d_call: .
cdr3_aa: CASNRGTDTQYF
cdr3_nt: TGTGCCAGCAACCGCGGCACAGATACGCAGTATTTT

j_call: TRBJ2-7
v_call: TRBV7-2
clone_size: .
d_call: .
cdr3_aa: CASSLAGDYEQYF
cdr3_nt: TGTGCCAGCAGCTTAGCAGGGGATTACGAGCAGTACTTC

j_call: TRBJ2-1
v_call: TRBV9
clone_size: .
d_call: .
cdr3_aa: CASSPTPASYNEQFF
cdr3_nt: TGTGCCAGCAGCCCTACCCCGGCTAGCTACAATGAGCAGTTCTTC

j_call: TRBJ2-7
v_call: TRBV27
clone_size: .
d_call: .
cdr3_aa: CASSPFGSYEQYF
cdr3_nt: TGTGCCAGCAGTCCCTTTGGGAGCTACGAGCAGTACTTC

j_call: TRBJ1-2
v_call: TRBV18
clone_size: .
d_call: TRBD1
cdr3_aa: CASSADRTNYGYTF
cdr3_nt: TGTGCCAGCTCAGCGGACAGGACCAACTATGGCTACACCTTC

j_call: TRBJ1-5
v_call: TRBV24-1
clone_size: .
d_call: .
cdr3_aa: CATSDRYREFNQPQHF
cdr3_nt: TGTGCCACCAGTGATCGATACAGGGAATTCAATCAGCCCCAGCATTTT

j_call: TRBJ2-1
v_call: TRBV19
clone_size: .
d_call: TRBD2
cdr3_aa: CASSKASGNNEQFF
cdr3_nt: TGTGCCAGTAGTAAGGCTAGCGGTAACAATGAGCAGTTCTTC

j_call: TRBJ1-2
v_call: TRBV28
clone_size: once
d_call: TRBD1
cdr3_aa: CASSRDRLYGYTF
cdr3_nt: TGTGCCAGCAGTCGGGACAGGCTGTATGGCTACACCTTC

j_call: TRBJ2-5
v_call: TRBV4-2
clone_size: .
d_call: TRBD2
cdr3_aa: CASSHRLAGVQETQYF
cdr3_nt: TGTGCCAGCAGCCATAGACTAGCGGGAGTCCAAGAGACCCAGTACTTC

j_call: TRBJ1-2
v_call: TRBV11-2
clone_size: once
d_call: .
cdr3_aa: CASRQTGGGGYTF
cdr3_nt: TGTGCCAGCAGACAGACAGGAGGAGGTGGCTACACCTTC

j_call: TRBJ2-1
v_call: TRBV24-1
clone_size: .
d_call: TRBD2
cdr3_aa: CATSAAGQTSGRYNEQFF
cdr3_nt: TGTGCCACCAGTGCCGCCGGCCAGACTAGCGGGAGGTATAATGAGCAGTTCTTC

j_call: TRBJ2-1
v_call: TRBV27
clone_size: .
d_call: TRBD2
cdr3_aa: CASSFRRLASNEQFF
cdr3_nt: TGTGCCAGCAGTTTTCGGAGACTAGCCTCCAATGAGCAGTTCTTC

j_call: TRBJ2-5
v_call: TRBV4-1
clone_size: .
d_call: TRBD2
cdr3_aa: CASSHRTSGRGDLETQYF
cdr3_nt: TGCGCCAGCAGCCATCGGACTAGCGGGAGGGGGGACTTGGAGACCCAGTACTTC

j_call: TRBJ2-7
v_call: TRBV7-9
clone_size: .
d_call: TRBD2
cdr3_aa: CASSLGLAGGDEQYF
cdr3_nt: TGTGCCAGCAGCTTAGGTCTAGCGGGAGGCGACGAGCAGTACTTC

j_call: TRBJ2-1
v_call: TRBV27
clone_size: .
d_call: TRBD2
cdr3_aa: CASSATSGRLEGNEQFF
cdr3_nt: TGTGCCAGCAGCGCGACAAGCGGGAGGCTCGAGGGGAATGAGCAGTTCTTC

j_call: TRBJ1-1
v_call: TRBV7-9
clone_size: .
d_call: .
cdr3_aa: CASSSRQLLNTEAFF
cdr3_nt: TGTGCCAGCAGCTCACGACAGCTTCTAAACACTGAAGCTTTCTTT

j_call: TRBJ2-3
v_call: TRBV28
clone_size: .
d_call: TRBD2
cdr3_aa: CASSLGAGGGVHTQYF
cdr3_nt: TGTGCCAGCAGTTTGGGTGCGGGAGGGGGCGTGCATACGCAGTATTTT

j_call: TRBJ1-5
v_call: TRBV6-5
clone_size: .
d_call: .
cdr3_aa: CASSYSMGRGNQPQHF
cdr3_nt: TGTGCCAGCAGTTACTCGATGGGTAGGGGGAATCAGCCCCAGCATTTT

j_call: TRBJ1-6
v_call: TRBV7-9
clone_size: once
d_call: .
cdr3_aa: CASSPLTVNSPLHF
cdr3_nt: TGTGCCAGCAGCCCGCTTACGGTGAATTCACCCCTCCACTTT

j_call: TRBJ2-3
v_call: TRBV28
clone_size: .
d_call: .
cdr3_aa: CASSFFLWGALPFTDTQYF
cdr3_nt: TGTGCCAGCAGTTTTTTTCTTTGGGGAGCGTTACCATTCACAGATACGCAGTATTTT

j_call: TRBJ2-7
v_call: TRBV27
clone_size: .
d_call: TRBD1
cdr3_aa: CASSPRTGGGEQYF
cdr3_nt: TGTGCCAGCAGTCCCAGGACAGGGGGTGGCGAGCAGTACTTC

j_call: TRBJ2-3
v_call: TRBV7-8
clone_size: few
d_call: TRBD2
cdr3_aa: CASSFSGGRAMNTQYF
cdr3_nt: TGTGCCAGCAGCTTTTCGGGCGGGAGGGCCATGAATACGCAGTATTTT

j_call: TRBJ2-7
v_call: TRBV15
clone_size: .
d_call: TRBD2
cdr3_aa: CATSLGLAGTYEQYF
cdr3_nt: TGTGCCACCAGTCTAGGACTAGCGGGGACCTACGAGCAGTACTTC

j_call: TRBJ2-1
v_call: TRBV6-1
clone_size: once
d_call: TRBD1
cdr3_aa: CASSDPGTGNDEQFF
cdr3_nt: TGTGCCAGCAGTGACCCTGGGACAGGGAATGATGAGCAGTTCTTC

j_call: TRBJ2-1
v_call: TRBV15
clone_size: .
d_call: TRBD1
cdr3_aa: CATSPTGGWREEQFF
cdr3_nt: TGTGCCACCAGCCCGACAGGGGGCTGGAGAGAAGAGCAGTTCTTC

j_call: TRBJ2-7
v_call: TRBV12-3/TRBV12-4
clone_size: .
d_call: .
cdr3_aa: CASSGSQYEQYF
cdr3_nt: TGTGCCAGCAGCGGGAGTCAGTACGAGCAGTACTTC

j_call: TRBJ1-1
v_call: TRBV5-1
clone_size: .
d_call: TRBD1
cdr3_aa: CASRRGQGITEAFF
cdr3_nt: TGCGCCAGCAGACGGGGACAGGGCATCACTGAAGCTTTCTTT

j_call: TRBJ1-2
v_call: TRBV2
clone_size: .
d_call: TRBD1
cdr3_aa: CASRLGQGVSRDYGYTF
cdr3_nt: TGTGCCAGCAGGCTAGGACAGGGGGTGAGTCGTGACTATGGCTACACCTTC

j_call: TRBJ1-1
v_call: TRBV5-1
clone_size: .
d_call: .
cdr3_aa: CASSRSAGVTTEAFF
cdr3_nt: TGCGCCAGCAGTCGTAGTGCAGGGGTTACAACTGAAGCTTTCTTT

j_call: TRBJ2-3
v_call: TRBV6-2/TRBV6-3
clone_size: .
d_call: .
cdr3_aa: CASSYEGDTQYF
cdr3_nt: TGTGCCAGCAGTTACGAGGGAGATACGCAGTATTTT

j_call: TRBJ1-5
v_call: TRBV21-1
clone_size: .
d_call: .
cdr3_aa: CASSKGEKTEKLQPQHF
cdr3_nt: TGTGCCAGCAGCAAAGGAGAAAAGACAGAGAAGTTGCAGCCCCAGCATTTT

j_call: TRBJ1-2
v_call: TRBV5-1
clone_size: .
d_call: .
cdr3_aa: CASSLLDRPVGYTF
cdr3_nt: TGCGCCAGCAGCTTGCTCGACAGACCGGTGGGCTACACCTTC

j_call: TRBJ1-2
v_call: TRBV5-6
clone_size: .
d_call: TRBD1
cdr3_aa: CASSLGTGSYGYTF
cdr3_nt: TGTGCCAGCAGCTTAGGGACAGGGAGCTATGGCTACACCTTC

j_call: TRBJ1-4
v_call: TRBV19
clone_size: .
d_call: .
cdr3_aa: CASRNRQTFNEKLFF
cdr3_nt: TGTGCCAGTAGGAACAGACAGACCTTTAATGAAAAACTGTTTTTT

j_call: TRBJ1-2
v_call: TRBV16
clone_size: .
d_call: .
cdr3_aa: CASSQSPQKVGYTF
cdr3_nt: TGTGCCAGCAGCCAATCCCCACAGAAAGTTGGCTACACCTTC

j_call: TRBJ2-1
v_call: TRBV2
clone_size: .
d_call: TRBD2
cdr3_aa: CASSTPFQLAGVYNEQFF
cdr3_nt: TGTGCCAGCAGTACACCATTTCAGCTAGCGGGAGTCTACAATGAGCAGTTCTTC

j_call: TRBJ2-2
v_call: TRBV5-8
clone_size: few
d_call: TRBD2
cdr3_aa: CASSFRAGAGELFF
cdr3_nt: TGTGCCAGCAGCTTCCGCGCGGGGGCCGGGGAGCTGTTTTTT

j_call: TRBJ2-7
v_call: TRBV2
clone_size: .
d_call: .
cdr3_aa: CASSQTGYEQYF
cdr3_nt: TGTGCCAGCAGTCAAACAGGGTACGAGCAGTACTTC

j_call: TRBJ2-1
v_call: TRBV2
clone_size: few
d_call: TRBD1
cdr3_aa: CASSGWTGNEQFF
cdr3_nt: TGTGCCAGCAGTGGGTGGACAGGGAATGAGCAGTTCTTC

j_call: TRBJ2-2
v_call: TRBV28
clone_size: few
d_call: .
cdr3_aa: CASLKGWSGELFF
cdr3_nt: TGTGCCAGCCTAAAGGGGTGGTCCGGGGAGCTGTTTTTT

j_call: TRBJ1-1
v_call: TRBV5-6
clone_size: .
d_call: TRBD1
cdr3_aa: CASSWTGWVGTEAFF
cdr3_nt: TGTGCCAGCAGCTGGACAGGGTGGGTTGGCACTGAAGCTTTCTTT

j_call: TRBJ2-1
v_call: TRBV7-8
clone_size: .
d_call: .
cdr3_aa: CASSYPGGNEQFF
cdr3_nt: TGTGCCAGCAGCTACCCCGGGGGCAATGAGCAGTTCTTC

j_call: TRBJ1-3
v_call: TRBV7-8
clone_size: once
d_call: .
cdr3_aa: CASSLNFDSGNTIYF
cdr3_nt: TGTGCCAGCAGCTTGAACTTTGACTCTGGAAACACCATATATTTT

j_call: TRBJ2-3
v_call: TRBV5-8
clone_size: .
d_call: TRBD2
cdr3_aa: CASSLVRGRARFTDTQYF
cdr3_nt: TGTGCCAGCAGCTTGGTACGTGGGAGGGCCCGGTTCACAGATACGCAGTATTTT

j_call: TRBJ2-7
v_call: TRBV15
clone_size: once
d_call: TRBD2
cdr3_aa: CARRSLAGGPYEQYF
cdr3_nt: TGTGCCAGGAGATCACTAGCGGGAGGACCCTACGAGCAGTACTTC

j_call: TRBJ1-6
v_call: TRBV5-1
clone_size: .
d_call: TRBD1
cdr3_aa: CASRAGQGDSPLHF
cdr3_nt: TGCGCCAGCAGGGCGGGACAGGGCGATTCACCCCTCCACTTT

j_call: TRBJ2-5
v_call: TRBV3-1/TRBV3-2
clone_size: .
d_call: .
cdr3_aa: CASSQAWRVTQETQYF
cdr3_nt: TGTGCCAGCAGCCAAGCGTGGAGGGTCACCCAAGAGACCCAGTACTTC

j_call: TRBJ1-2
v_call: TRBV3-1/TRBV3-2
clone_size: .
d_call: .
cdr3_aa: CASSPRSRGATYYGYTF
cdr3_nt: TGTGCCAGCAGCCCGCGTAGCCGGGGGGCAACATACTATGGCTACACCTTC

j_call: TRBJ2-1
v_call: TRBV19
clone_size: once
d_call: TRBD2
cdr3_aa: CASSIGGLAVNEQFF
cdr3_nt: TGTGCCAGTAGTATAGGGGGACTAGCCGTCAATGAGCAGTTCTTC